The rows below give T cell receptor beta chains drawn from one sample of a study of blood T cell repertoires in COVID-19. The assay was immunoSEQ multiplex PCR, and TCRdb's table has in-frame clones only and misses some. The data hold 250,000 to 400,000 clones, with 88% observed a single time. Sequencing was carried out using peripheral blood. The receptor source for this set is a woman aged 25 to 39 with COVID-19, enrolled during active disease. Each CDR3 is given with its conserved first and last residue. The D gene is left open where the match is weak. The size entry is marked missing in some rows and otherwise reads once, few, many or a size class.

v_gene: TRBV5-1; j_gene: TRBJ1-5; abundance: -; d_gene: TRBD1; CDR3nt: TGCGCCAGCAGCCCGGGATGGGGGACAGAGGCCAATCAGCCCCAGCATTTT; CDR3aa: CASSPGWGTEANQPQHF
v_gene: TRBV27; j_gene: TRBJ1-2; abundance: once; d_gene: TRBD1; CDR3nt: TGTGCCAGCAGCTCGAGAGGGGGACAGTATGGCTACACCTTC; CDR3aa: CASSSRGGQYGYTF
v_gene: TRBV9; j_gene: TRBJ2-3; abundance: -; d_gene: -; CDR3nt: TGTGCCAGCAGCGTAGGGCGGGACAGATCTAGCACAGATACGCAGTATTTT; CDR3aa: CASSVGRDRSSTDTQYF
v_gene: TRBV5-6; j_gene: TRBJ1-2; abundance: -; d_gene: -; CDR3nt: TGTGCCAGCAGCCTTTACAGGGACGGCTACACCTTC; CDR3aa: CASSLYRDGYTF
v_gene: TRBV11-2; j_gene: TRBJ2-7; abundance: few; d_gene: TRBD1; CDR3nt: TGTGCCAGCAGCCAATCCTCCGGGACAGGGGTTGAGCAGTACTTC; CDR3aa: CASSQSSGTGVEQYF
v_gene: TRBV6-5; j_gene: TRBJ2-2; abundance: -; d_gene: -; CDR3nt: TGTGCCAGCAGTCCCGGGACTGCGAACACCGGGGAGCTGTTTTTT; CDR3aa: CASSPGTANTGELFF
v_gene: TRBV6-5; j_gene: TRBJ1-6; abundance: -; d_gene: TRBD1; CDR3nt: TGTGCCACGACAGGGAATAATTCACCCCTCCACTTT; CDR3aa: CATTGNNSPLHF
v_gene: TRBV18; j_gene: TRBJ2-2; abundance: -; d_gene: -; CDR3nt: TGTGCCAGCTCGATACTGGGGGAGCTGTTTTTT; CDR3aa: CASSILGELFF
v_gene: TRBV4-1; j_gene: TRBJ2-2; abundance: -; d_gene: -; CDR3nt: TGCGCCAGCGGCATGGGGGCCGCGAACACCGGGGAGCTGTTTTTT; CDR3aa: CASGMGAANTGELFF
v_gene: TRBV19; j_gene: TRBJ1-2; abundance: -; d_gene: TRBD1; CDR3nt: TGTGCCAGTAGTGAGGGACAGGTAGTAGGAGGCTACACCTTC; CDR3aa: CASSEGQVVGGYTF
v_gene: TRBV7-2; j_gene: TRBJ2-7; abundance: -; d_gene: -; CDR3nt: TGTGCCAGCAGCTTGGGTCCGGACTTCTCCTACGAGCAGTACTTC; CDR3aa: CASSLGPDFSYEQYF
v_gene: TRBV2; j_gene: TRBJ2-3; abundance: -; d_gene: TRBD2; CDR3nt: TGTGCCGGGATTGGGAAGGTAGCGGGGGGGCAGTGGGGAGATACGCAGTATTTT; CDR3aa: CAGIGKVAGGQWGDTQYF
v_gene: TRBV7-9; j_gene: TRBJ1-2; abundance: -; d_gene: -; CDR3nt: TGTGCCAGCAGCCCCTACGGGGTAAACTATGGCTACACCTTC; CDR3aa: CASSPYGVNYGYTF
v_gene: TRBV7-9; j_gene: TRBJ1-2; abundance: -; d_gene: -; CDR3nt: TGTGCCAGCAGTCCCGGGTCTTATGGCTACACCTTC; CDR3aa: CASSPGSYGYTF
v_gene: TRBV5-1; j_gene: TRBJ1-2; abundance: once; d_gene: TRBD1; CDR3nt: TGCGCCAGCAGCTTGGCCGGGACAGGGGGCTCCTTAAACGGCTACACCTTC; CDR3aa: CASSLAGTGGSLNGYTF
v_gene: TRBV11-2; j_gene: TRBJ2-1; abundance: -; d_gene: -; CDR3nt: TGTGCCAGCACACAGTTCAATGAGCAGTTCTTC; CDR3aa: CASTQFNEQFF
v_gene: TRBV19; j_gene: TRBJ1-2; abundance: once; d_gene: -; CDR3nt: TGTGCCAGTAGTGCCACCGGGACTCTCTATGGCTACACCTTC; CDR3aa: CASSATGTLYGYTF
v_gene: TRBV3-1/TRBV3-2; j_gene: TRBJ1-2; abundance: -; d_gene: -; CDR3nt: TGTGCCAGCAGCCAGATTGGGGGGAGAGGCTACACCTTC; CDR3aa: CASSQIGGRGYTF
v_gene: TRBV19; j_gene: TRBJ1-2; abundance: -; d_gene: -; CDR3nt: TGTGCCAGTAGTATAGGACCGGAGGGTACTTACTATGGCTACACCTTC; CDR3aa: CASSIGPEGTYYGYTF
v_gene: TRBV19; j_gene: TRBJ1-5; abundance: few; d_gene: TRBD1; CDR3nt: TGTGCCAGTAGTTTGACAGGGCGGGAGCCCCAGCATTTT; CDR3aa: CASSLTGREPQHF
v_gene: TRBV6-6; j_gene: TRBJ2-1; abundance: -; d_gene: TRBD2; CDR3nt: TGTGCCAGCAGTCGAAATAGCGGGAGCTCCTACAATGAGCAGTTCTTC; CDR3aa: CASSRNSGSSYNEQFF
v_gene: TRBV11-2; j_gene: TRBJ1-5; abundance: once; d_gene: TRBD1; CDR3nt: TGTGCCAGCAGCTTATTCCCAGGGGGAGATCAGCCCCAGCATTTT; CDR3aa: CASSLFPGGDQPQHF
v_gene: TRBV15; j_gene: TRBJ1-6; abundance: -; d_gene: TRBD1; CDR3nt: TGTGCCACCAGCAGAATTCCCGGGACAGGGGATTCACCCCTCCACTTT; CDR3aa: CATSRIPGTGDSPLHF
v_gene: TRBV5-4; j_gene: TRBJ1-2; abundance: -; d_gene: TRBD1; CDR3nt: TGTGCCAGCAGCTTAGGGGGCTCGGCGGTTGGCTACACCTTC; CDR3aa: CASSLGGSAVGYTF
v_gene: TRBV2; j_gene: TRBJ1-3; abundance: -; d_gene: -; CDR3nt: TGTGCCAGCTTTGAGCGGGTTCGAAACACCATATATTTT; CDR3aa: CASFERVRNTIYF
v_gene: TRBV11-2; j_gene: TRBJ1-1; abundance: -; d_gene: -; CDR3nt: TGTGCCAGCAGCTTAGTAAGGGGAAACACTGAAGCTTTCTTT; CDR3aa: CASSLVRGNTEAFF
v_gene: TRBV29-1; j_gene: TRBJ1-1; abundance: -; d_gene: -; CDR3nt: TGCAGCGTTGGAGGCGGAGGGGAGATGGGGAACACTGAAGCTTTCTTT; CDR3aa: CSVGGGGEMGNTEAFF
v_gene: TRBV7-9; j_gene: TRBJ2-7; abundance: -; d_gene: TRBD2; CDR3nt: TGTGCCAGCAGCTTAAGGGGACGGGGGGAGCCCTACGAGCAGTACTTC; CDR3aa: CASSLRGRGEPYEQYF
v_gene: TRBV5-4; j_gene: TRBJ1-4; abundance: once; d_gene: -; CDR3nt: TGTGCCAGCAGCTCCCCGGACGGGGATACCTCTAATAATGAAAAACTGTTTTTT; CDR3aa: CASSSPDGDTSNNEKLFF
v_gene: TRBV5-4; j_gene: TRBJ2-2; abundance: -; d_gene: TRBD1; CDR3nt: TGTGCCAGCAGCCCACAATCCCGGGACAGGGGGCGCGGGGAGCTGTTTTTT; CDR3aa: CASSPQSRDRGRGELFF
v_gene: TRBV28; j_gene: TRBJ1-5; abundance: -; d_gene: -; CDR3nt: TGTGCCAGCAGCCCATTCAGGGGAAAAAATCAGCCCCAGCATTTT; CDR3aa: CASSPFRGKNQPQHF
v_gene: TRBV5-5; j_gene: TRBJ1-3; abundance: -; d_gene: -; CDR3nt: TGTGCCAGCAGCCCGGACTTCTCTGGAAACACCATATATTTT; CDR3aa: CASSPDFSGNTIYF